This TCR beta chain was obtained from a study of blood T cell repertoires in COVID-19. The repertoire was sequenced with immunoSEQ multiplex PCR; TCRdb's copy has only in-frame clones and lacks some. The data show 150,000 to 200,000 clones, around nine tenths seen once. The V gene's germline CDR1 is LGHNA and CDR2 YSLEER. J gave up 1 base and V 5 bases, and 2 bases lay outside the gene matches. The CDR3 runs to 14 residues. The specimen sequenced was peripheral blood. This sequence was found in a man aged 35-49 years with active or convalescent COVID-19. V gene TRBV4-3 combines with J gene TRBJ1-1, with 9 bases matching TRBD1. This CDR3 reads CASSSGQGNTEAFF. In DNA form, the CDR3 reads TGCGCCAGCAGCTCGGGACAGGGGAACACTGAAGCTTTCTTT.